These 10 T cell receptor beta chains share one sample of origin, sequenced in a study of T-cell memory formation after mild COVID-19. TCRdb redid the calling of the 5' RACE reads with MiXCR, one entry per CDR3 protein. Here the sample spans about 140,000 distinct CDR3 sequences, 25% being singletons. The sample consisted of PBMCs or a T cell subset sorted from them (not recorded which). The source of these receptors is an adult woman who had mild COVID-19 (a few samples of this study predate the infection). Cell type and time point are not known.

This clonotype was counted between two and nine times. The CDR3 nucleotides are TGCAAGGTGGGCGGTCCGAACACTGAAGCTTTCTTT. Residues: CKVGGPNTEAFF. The chain couples TRBV29-1 to TRBJ1-1, with unresolved D. The CDR3 is 12 residues long. Per the germline V gene, CDR1 is SQVTM and CDR2 is ANQGSEA.

V usage is TRBV9 and J usage is TRBJ2-7, with a weak D call TRBD2 (7 bases). V lost 0 bases and J lost 7, with 26 bases in between. The CDR3 is 18 amino acids. Germline V gene sequence: CDR1 SGDLS, CDR2 YYNGEE. The CDR3 DNA reads as TGTGCCAGCAGCGTAGCCCCCACTAGTTCGGGGGGCCCTCGGGAGCAGTACTTC. It encodes CASSVAPTSSGGPREQYF.

CDR3 DNA sequence: TGCGCCAGCAGCCAGACCAGGGGGGACTCCTACGAGCAGTACTTC. Translation gives CASSQTRGDSYEQYF. This sequence joins TRBV4-1 and TRBJ2-7; D possibly corresponds to TRBD1 (7 bases). Germline lookup yields CDR1 MGHRA and CDR2 YSYEKL. The V and J ends lost 3 bases and 0 bases respectively, with 12 bases between them. The CDR3 is made up of 15 amino acids.

The chain recombines TRBV11-2 with TRBJ2-5, with D tentatively TRBD2 (6 bases). CDR1 and CDR2 from the germline V gene are SGHAT and FQNNGV. The CDR3 contains 13 residues. Trimming removed 5 bases at V and 7 bases at J, with 14 bases between. The CDR3: CASSHANGGTQYF. CDR3 in DNA: TGTGCCAGCAGCCATGCAAACGGGGGGACCCAGTACTTC.

The chain couples TRBV24-1 to TRBJ2-7; 7 bases map to TRBD1. The J segment lost 2 bases and the V segment lost 3 bases, leaving 3 bases of the junction unmatched. Germline-derived CDR1 and CDR2 are KGHDR and SFDVKD. The CDR3 runs 14 residues. CDR3 protein: CATSDNRGTYEQYF. The CDR3 DNA follows: TGTGCCACCAGTGATAACAGGGGAACCTACGAGCAGTACTTC.

This clonotype showed up just a few times. V usage is TRBV9 and J usage is TRBJ2-1, with 11 bases identical to TRBD2. The CDR3 has 15 residues. Unmatched junction bases numbered 2, after V lost 2 bases and J lost 4 bases. The germline gives CDR1 SGDLS, CDR2 YYNGEE. The CDR3 sequence: CASSVGTSGYNEQFF. DNA of the CDR3: TGTGCCAGCAGCGTCGGGACTAGCGGTTACAATGAGCAGTTCTTC.

The V call is TRBV6-6, the J call TRBJ2-1, with D possibly matching TRBD2 (6 bases). Trimming removed 4 bases at V and 7 bases at J, with 20 bases between. Per germline, CDR1 MNHNY and CDR2 SVGAGI (reference sequence). This CDR3 is built from 16 residues. CDR3 loop: CASSSQAGLYWNEQFF. The CDR3 DNA follows: TGTGCCAGCAGTTCTCAGGCGGGGCTCTATTGGAATGAGCAGTTCTTC.

The V call is TRBV30, the J call TRBJ2-7; TRBD1 matches at 9 bases. The CDR3 length is 14 residues. The germline CDR1 and CDR2 sequences are GTSNPN and SVGIG (reference sequence). V gave up 2 bases and J gave up 3 bases; unmatched junction bases: 5. CDR3 loop: CAWSKDRGSYEQYF. The CDR3 nucleotides read TGTGCCTGGAGTAAGGACAGGGGAAGCTACGAGCAGTACTTC.

In its sample, this clonotype was seen a few times. The rearrangement uses TRBV7-9 and TRBJ1-4; D is perhaps TRBD1 (5 bases). V was clipped by 5 bases and J by 5 bases, with 15 bases between them. Germline values: CDR1 SEHNR, CDR2 FQNEAQ (reference sequence). The CDR3 loop spans 15 amino acids. CDR3 sequence reads: CASSPGRGMNEKLFF. CDR3 DNA sequence: TGTGCCAGCAGCCCCGGACGGGGCATGAATGAAAAACTGTTTTTT. Combining the CDR3 with reference TRBV7-9 and TRBJ1-4 gives the whole variable domain DTGVSQNPRHKITKRGQNVTFRCDPISEHNRLYWYRQTLGQGPEFLTYFQNEAQLEKSRLLSDRFSAERPKGSFSTLEIQRTEQGDSAMYLCASSPGRGMNEKLFFGSGTQLSVL.

This clonotype was counted a single time. CDR3 nucleotides: TGTGCCAGCCGAAGGGGTTCCAATCAGCCCCAGCATTTT. It yields the protein CASRRGSNQPQHF. The gene calls are TRBV12-3 or TRBV12-4 and TRBJ1-5, with D possibly TRBD1 on 5 matching bases. Trimming removed 8 bases from V and 3 bases from J, with 11 bases in between. This CDR3 contains 13 residues.